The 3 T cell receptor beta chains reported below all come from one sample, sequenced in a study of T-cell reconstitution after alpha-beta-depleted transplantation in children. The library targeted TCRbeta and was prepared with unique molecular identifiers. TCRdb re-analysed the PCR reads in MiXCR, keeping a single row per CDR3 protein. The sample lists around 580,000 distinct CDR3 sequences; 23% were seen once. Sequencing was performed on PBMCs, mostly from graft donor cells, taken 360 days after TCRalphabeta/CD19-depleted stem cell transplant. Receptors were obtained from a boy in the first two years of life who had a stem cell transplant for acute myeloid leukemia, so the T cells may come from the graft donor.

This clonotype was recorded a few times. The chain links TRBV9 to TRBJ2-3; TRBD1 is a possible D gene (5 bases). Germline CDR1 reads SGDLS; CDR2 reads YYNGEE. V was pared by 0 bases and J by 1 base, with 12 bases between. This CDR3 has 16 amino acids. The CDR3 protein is CASSVATGWGTDTQYF. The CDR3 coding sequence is TGTGCCAGCAGCGTAGCTACAGGTTGGGGCACAGATACGCAGTATTTT.

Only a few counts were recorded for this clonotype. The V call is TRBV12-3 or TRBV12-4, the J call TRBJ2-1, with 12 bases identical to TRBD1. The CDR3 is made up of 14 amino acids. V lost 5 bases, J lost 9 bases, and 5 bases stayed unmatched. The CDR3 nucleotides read TGTGCCAGCAGTCCACCGGGACAGGGGGCTGAGCAGTTCTTC. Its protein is CASSPPGQGAEQFF.

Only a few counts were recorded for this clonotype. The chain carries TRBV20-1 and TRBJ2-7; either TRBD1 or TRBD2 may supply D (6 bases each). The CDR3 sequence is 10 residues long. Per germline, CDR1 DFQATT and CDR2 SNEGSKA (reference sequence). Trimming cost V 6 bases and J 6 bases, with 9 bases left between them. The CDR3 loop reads CSARGLEQYV. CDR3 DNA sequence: TGCAGTGCCCGGGGGCTCGAGCAGTACGTC.